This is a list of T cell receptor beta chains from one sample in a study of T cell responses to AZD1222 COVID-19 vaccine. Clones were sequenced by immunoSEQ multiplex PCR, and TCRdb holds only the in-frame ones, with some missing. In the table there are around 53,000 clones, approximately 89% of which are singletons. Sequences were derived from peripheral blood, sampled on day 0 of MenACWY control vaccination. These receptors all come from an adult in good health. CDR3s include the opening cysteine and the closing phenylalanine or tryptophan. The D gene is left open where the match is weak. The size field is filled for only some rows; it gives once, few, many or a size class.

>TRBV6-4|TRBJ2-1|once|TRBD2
CASSLLAGGYNEQFF
TGTGCCAGCAGTCTACTAGCGGGAGGTTACAATGAGCAGTTCTTC
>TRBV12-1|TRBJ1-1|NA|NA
CATTGNTEAFF
TGTGCCACAACCGGGAACACTGAAGCTTTCTTT
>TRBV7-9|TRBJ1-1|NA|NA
CASSLGAWDTEAFF
TGTGCCAGCAGCTTGGGGGCGTGGGACACTGAAGCTTTCTTT
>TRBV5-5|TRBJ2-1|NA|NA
CASSLRRELYSYNEQFF
TGTGCCAGCAGCTTGCGCCGGGAGTTATACTCCTACAATGAGCAGTTCTTC
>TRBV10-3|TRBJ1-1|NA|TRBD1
CAISDQGARTEAFF
TGTGCCATCAGTGACCAGGGGGCGCGCACTGAAGCTTTCTTT
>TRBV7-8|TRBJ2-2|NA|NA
CASSRLLSNTGELFF
TGTGCCAGCAGCCGACTGCTATCGAACACCGGGGAGCTGTTTTTT
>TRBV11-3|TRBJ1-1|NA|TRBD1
CASSLGPRQGAKHTEAFF
TGTGCCAGCAGCTTAGGACCACGACAGGGGGCCAAACACACTGAAGCTTTCTTT
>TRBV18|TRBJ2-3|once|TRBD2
CASSQSSTSGSSDTQYF
TGTGCCAGCTCTCAATCCTCGACTAGCGGGAGCTCAGATACGCAGTATTTT
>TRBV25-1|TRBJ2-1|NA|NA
CASSGRDRGSSEQFF
TGTGCCAGCAGTGGCCGGGACCGAGGGTCTAGTGAGCAGTTCTTC
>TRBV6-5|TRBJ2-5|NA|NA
CASKNSGGPRETQYF
TGTGCCAGCAAAAATAGCGGAGGGCCGCGGGAGACCCAGTACTTC
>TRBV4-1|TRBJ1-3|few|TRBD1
CASSQEDRYTIYF
TGCGCCAGCAGCCAAGAGGACAGGTACACCATATATTTT
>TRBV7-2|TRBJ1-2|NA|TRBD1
CASSWGTGSFGYTF
TGTGCCAGCAGCTGGGGGACAGGGTCGTTCGGCTACACCTTC
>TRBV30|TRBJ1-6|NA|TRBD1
CAWSVSRQGGSLHF
TGTGCCTGGAGTGTCTCGAGACAGGGGGGATCCCTCCACTTT
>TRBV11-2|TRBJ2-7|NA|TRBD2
CASSRLAGLPSYEQYF
TGTGCCAGCAGCAGACTAGCGGGACTCCCCTCCTACGAGCAGTACTTC
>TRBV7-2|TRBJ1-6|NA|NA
CASSPRVTGTANSPLHF
TGTGCCAGCAGCCCCAGGGTGACCGGGACTGCCAATTCACCCCTCCACTTT
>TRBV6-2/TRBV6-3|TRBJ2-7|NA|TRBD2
CASSSRLAGEQYF
TGTGCCAGCAGTTCGAGACTAGCGGGAGAGCAGTACTTC
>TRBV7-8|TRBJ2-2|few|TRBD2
CASSPGREYTGELFF
TGTGCCAGCAGCCCCGGGAGGGAGTACACCGGGGAGCTGTTTTTT
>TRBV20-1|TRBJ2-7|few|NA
CSASRQTYYEQYF
TGCAGTGCTAGTAGACAGACTTACTACGAGCAGTACTTC
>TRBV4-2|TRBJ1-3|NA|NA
CASSQDFGNTIYF
TGTGCCAGCAGCCAAGATTTTGGAAACACCATATATTTT